This entry lists 28 T cell receptor beta chains sequenced from one sample in a study of cytomegalovirus exposure and HLA in healthy donors. The PCR ran on 60 Vbeta and 13 Jbeta primers. Sequencing was performed with immunoSEQ multiplex PCR; in TCRdb, only in-frame clones are kept and a portion is missing. The sample contains some 110,000 clones, more than 65% of which appear only once. The material sequenced was PBMCs. The receptors originated from a woman aged 60-75 years in good health and CMV-seropositive.

The CDR3 DNA sequence: TGTGCCAGCAGTTTGACTAGCGGCTACTCCTACGAGCAGTACTTC. Its translation: CASSLTSGYSYEQYF. This chain uses TRBV6-6 with TRBJ2-7, with TRBD2 identical over 9 bases. The CDR3 extends over 15 amino acids. J gave up 0 bases and V 4 bases, and 4 bases lay outside the gene matches. The germline V gene encodes CDR1 MNHNY and CDR2 SVGAGI (reference sequence).

The gene calls are TRBV2 and TRBJ1-2; 9 bases align to TRBD1. This CDR3 region has 13 residues. Germline V CDR1 and CDR2: SNHLY, FYNNEI. V lost 8 bases, J lost 3 bases, and 4 bases stayed unmatched. The CDR3 here is CASLRDRDYGYTF. CDR3 nucleotides: TGTGCCAGCCTCCGGGACAGGGACTATGGCTACACCTTC.

CDR3 sequence reads: CASSQSGATGELFF. The CDR3, as DNA: TGCGCCAGCAGCCAATCAGGGGCCACCGGGGAGCTGTTTTTT. The rearrangement uses TRBV4-1 and TRBJ2-2; D may be TRBD1 (6 bases). The length of the CDR3 is 14 residues. CDR1 and CDR2 (germline): MGHRA, YSYEKL. Trimming removed 2 bases from V and 4 bases from J, with 8 bases in between.

The chain has TRBV18 and TRBJ1-4; D perhaps matches TRBD1 (5 bases). CDR1 is KGHSH, CDR2 LQKENI, per germline. The CDR3 length is 15 residues. Trimming took off 2 bases at V and 8 bases at J, with 15 bases between the two ends. The CDR3 DNA reads as TGTGCCAGCTCACCAAGGGGCCGCGACGCGGAAAAACTGTTTTTT. Translated, it gives CASSPRGRDAEKLFF.

This chain connects TRBV19 to TRBJ2-7; 7 nucleotides line up with TRBD1. Germline V gives CDR1 LNHDA, CDR2 SQIVND (reference sequence). J gave up 1 base and V 4 bases, and 7 bases lay outside the gene matches. This CDR3 region has 15 residues. The CDR3 nucleotides read TGTGCCAGTAGTACAGGGACAGTACCTTCCTACGAGCAGTACTTC. It specifies CASSTGTVPSYEQYF.

The chain is built from TRBV7-2 and TRBJ2-5; D is possibly TRBD1 (6 bases). Germline loops: CDR1 SGHTA, CDR2 FQGNSA. V shed 3 bases and J shed 4 bases, with 12 bases lying between them. The CDR3 is 14 amino acids. CDR3 DNA sequence: TGTGCCAGCAGCTTTCAGGGGCTTGGAGAGACCCAGTACTTC. Protein sequence: CASSFQGLGETQYF.

This chain links TRBV5-1 with TRBJ1-4, with D tentatively TRBD1 (5 bases). V shed 4 bases and J shed 0 bases, with 13 bases lying between them. The germline V gene has CDR1 SGHRS and CDR2 YFSETQ. The CDR3 has 16 residues. CDR3 nucleotides: TGCGCCAGCAGCCGACGACAGAGCCCAACTAATGAAAAACTGTTTTTT. Translating gives CASSRRQSPTNEKLFF.

This clone was detected once. The chain links TRBV5-1 to TRBJ2-5; 7 bases line up with TRBD1. CDR1 and CDR2 (germline): SGHRS, YFSETQ. The CDR3 extends over 15 amino acids. J lost 4 bases, V lost 4 bases, and 10 bases had no gene match. CDR3: CASSRGTESLETQYF. The CDR3 bases are TGCGCCAGCAGCAGAGGGACAGAGTCCTTAGAGACCCAGTACTTC.

A single count supports this clone. The rearrangement uses TRBV5-1 and TRBJ1-2; 7 bases agree with TRBD1. The germline CDR1 and CDR2 sequences are SGHRS and YFSETQ. The CDR3 covers 15 residues. V lost 6 bases and J lost 8; bases outside the gene matches: 16. The CDR3 DNA is TGCGCCAGCAAGCTATACACGACAGGGTGGGACGGCTACACCTTC. It codes for CASKLYTTGWDGYTF.

The chain employs TRBV6-5 and TRBJ1-1; D remains unclear. CDR1 is MNHEY, CDR2 SVGAGI, per germline. The CDR3 runs 14 residues. The V and J ends lost 8 bases and 1 base respectively, with 14 bases between them. In DNA, the CDR3 is TGTGCCAGCGGCATGAAACGGGGGAACACTGAAGCTTTCTTT. Residues: CASGMKRGNTEAFF.

This chain uses TRBV29-1 with TRBJ1-1; D is ambiguous. Germline V gives CDR1 SQVTM, CDR2 ANQGSEA. V lost 4 bases to trimming and J lost 5 bases, with 17 bases between them. The CDR3 is made up of 14 amino acids. The CDR3 sequence: CSVARSGAGTEAFF. The CDR3 DNA reads TGCAGCGTTGCGCGATCGGGTGCGGGTACTGAAGCTTTCTTT.

The chain employs TRBV29-1 and TRBJ2-1; 11 positions match TRBD2. The CDR3 runs 13 residues. Germline V gene sequence: CDR1 SQVTM, CDR2 ANQGSEA. J gave up 6 bases and V 7 bases, and 5 bases lay outside the gene matches. The CDR3 DNA reads as TGCAGCGGAGGTACTAGCGGGAGCAATGAGCAGTTCTTC. It yields the protein CSGGTSGSNEQFF.

The chain is built from TRBV5-1 and TRBJ2-7, with TRBD2 matching over 9 bases. CDR3 length: 13 residues. Germline CDR1 SGHRS, CDR2 YFSETQ. With 4 bases clipped from V and 5 bases from J, the junction kept 4 bases outside the gene matches. The CDR3 spells CASSLRLADEQYF. CDR3 nucleotides: TGCGCCAGCAGCCTAAGACTAGCGGACGAGCAGTACTTC.

This chain uses TRBV28 with TRBJ1-4; unclear D gene. CDR1 is MDHEN and CDR2 is SYDVKM in the germline V gene. The V end lost 4 bases, the J end lost 6 bases, and 6 bases lay between the germline ends. The CDR3 covers 12 residues. CDR3 amino acids: CASSSRDEKLFF. DNA for the CDR3: TGTGCCAGCAGTTCCCGGGATGAAAAACTGTTTTTT.

The genes are TRBV27 and TRBJ2-3; 8 nucleotides line up with TRBD1. The CDR3 runs 13 residues. Germline V gene lookup returns CDR1 MNHEY and CDR2 SMNVEV (reference sequence). Trimming took 10 bases from V and 0 from J; bases not matched to a gene: 3. The CDR3, as DNA: TGTGCCACTCGACAGGGGAGCACAGATACGCAGTATTTT. Its translation is CATRQGSTDTQYF.

The chain combines TRBV7-2 with TRBJ2-7; D possibly corresponds to TRBD1 (5 bases). V was pared by 4 bases and J by 0 bases, with 16 bases between. CDR3 length: 16 amino acids. From germline, CDR1 is SGHTA and CDR2 FQGNSA. The CDR3 reads CASSSTGQGPSYEQYF. As DNA, the CDR3 is TGTGCCAGCAGCTCGACCGGGCAGGGTCCCTCCTACGAGCAGTACTTC. Complete variable domain (other parts from reference TRBV7-2 and TRBJ2-7): GAGVSQSPSNKVTEKGKDVELRCDPISGHTALYWYRQSLGQGLEFLIYFQGNSAPDKSGLPSDRFSAERTGGSVSTLTIQRTQQEDSAVYLCASSSTGQGPSYEQYFGPGTRLTVT.

V is TRBV19 and J is TRBJ2-7; the match to TRBD2 covers 7 bases. The CDR3 spans 13 residues. The junction had 7 bases not matched to a gene; V was cut back by 9 bases and J by 2 bases. CDR1 LNHDA and CDR2 SQIVND come from the germline V gene (reference sequence). CDR3 coding DNA: TGTGCCAGCCGCCGGAGCGGGACCTACGAGCAGTACTTC. Protein product: CASRRSGTYEQYF.

V is TRBV7-2 and J is TRBJ1-5; 8 nucleotides line up with TRBD1. The CDR3 sequence is 14 residues long. Germline V gene sequence: CDR1 SGHTA, CDR2 FQGNSA. With V trimmed by 5 bases and J by 6 bases, 6 bases remained unmatched. The CDR3 region is CASSLQGGTQPQHF. As DNA, the CDR3 is TGTGCCAGCAGCCTACAGGGGGGCACTCAGCCCCAGCATTTT.

This sequence joins TRBV5-4 and TRBJ2-7; 7 positions match TRBD1. From germline, CDR1 is SGHNT and CDR2 YYREEE (reference sequence). There are 14 residues in the CDR3. Trimming took 3 bases from V and 6 from J; bases not matched to a gene: 9. CDR3 in amino acids: CASSSTGVAREQYF. For the CDR3, the DNA is TGTGCCAGCAGCTCCACAGGGGTAGCACGCGAGCAGTACTTC.

This chain joins TRBV6-5 and TRBJ2-7, with 7 bases lining up with TRBD1. CDR3 length: 15 amino acids. Trimming cost V 5 bases and J 0 bases; bases outside gene matches: 7. Per the germline V gene, CDR1 is MNHEY and CDR2 is SVGAGI. The CDR3 sequence: CASSSIGTASYEQYF. The CDR3 DNA reads as TGTGCCAGCAGTAGCATCGGGACAGCCTCCTACGAGCAGTACTTC.

This chain connects TRBV19 to TRBJ1-5; 7 bases align to TRBD1. The ends lost 4 bases at V and 2 bases at J; junction bases unmatched: 5. Germline CDR1 reads LNHDA; CDR2 reads SQIVND (reference sequence). The CDR3 covers 15 residues. In DNA, the CDR3 is TGTGCCAGTAGTAGCGGGAGGGGGCGCAATCAGCCCCAGCATTTT. Encoded protein: CASSSGRGRNQPQHF.

On this clone itself: Compared with germline, one end of the junction differs, possibly owing to a read error. The rearrangement uses TRBV30 and TRBJ1-1, with 7 bases identical to TRBD1. There are 15 residues in the CDR3. Looked up from germline, CDR1 is GTSNPN and CDR2 is SVGIG (reference sequence). The CDR3 DNA reads as TGTGCCGGGAGGGACAGTAGGAGATTGAACACTGAAGCTTTCTTT. Translation: CAGRDSRRLNTEAFF. The whole variable domain, remainder taken from reference TRBV30 and TRBJ1-1, is SQTIHQWPATLVQPVGSPLSLECTVEGTSNPNLYWYRQAAGRGLQLLFYSVGIGQISSEVPQNLSASRPQDRQFILSSKKLLLSDSGFYLCAGRDSRRLNTEAFFGQGTRLTVV.

The CDR3 here is CASSLTVADTQYF. The CDR3 DNA reads TGTGCCAGCAGCTTGACCGTAGCAGATACGCAGTATTTT. The chain carries TRBV5-4 and TRBJ2-3, with D hard to call. CDR1 SGHNT and CDR2 YYREEE come from the germline V gene (reference sequence). The CDR3 covers 13 residues. V lost 1 base, J lost 4 bases, and 7 bases lay in between.

The gene calls are TRBV5-1 and TRBJ1-4; 7 bases align to TRBD1. This CDR3 has 15 residues. With V trimmed by 6 bases and J by 4 bases, 9 bases remained unmatched. Germline V lookup: CDR1 SGHRS, CDR2 YFSETQ. CDR3 nucleotides: TGCGCCAGCAAGGGACAGCGTTTGAGTAATGAAAAACTGTTTTTT. Translating gives CASKGQRLSNEKLFF.

The V call is TRBV5-6, the J call TRBJ1-2; TRBD1 agrees at 9 bases. V lost 4 bases to trimming and J lost 4 bases; unmatched junction nucleotides: 5. In germline, CDR1 is SGHDT, CDR2 YYEEEE. The CDR3 consists of 14 residues. Here the CDR3 reads CASSTGQGSYGYTF. DNA for the CDR3: TGTGCCAGCAGCACCGGACAGGGGAGCTATGGCTACACCTTC.

This clone was counted a few times. V is TRBV6-5 and J is TRBJ2-7; TRBD1 agrees at 12 bases. Germline lookup yields CDR1 MNHEY and CDR2 SVGAGI. CDR3 length: 14 amino acids. The J segment lost 4 bases and the V segment lost 6 bases, leaving 4 bases of the junction unmatched. The CDR3 is CASRPGQGAYEQYF. CDR3 sequence (DNA): TGTGCCAGCAGACCGGGACAGGGGGCGTACGAGCAGTACTTC.

CDR3 region: CASAQGLREKLFF. Written as DNA, the CDR3 is TGTGCCAGCGCACAGGGGTTGCGGGAAAAACTGTTTTTT. The V and J genes are TRBV18 and TRBJ1-4; TRBD1 aligns across 7 bases. J was trimmed by 8 bases and V by 8 bases; bases with no gene match: 8. CDR1 and CDR2 from the germline V gene are KGHSH and LQKENI. This CDR3 contains 13 residues.

The chain uses TRBV5-6 and TRBJ1-1; D is possibly TRBD1 (5 bases). The V end was cut by 4 bases, the J end by 6 bases, with 22 bases between. The CDR3 runs 16 residues. Germline CDR1 and CDR2: SGHDT and YYEEEE. The CDR3 protein is CASSRGTMGGVAEAFF. For the CDR3, the DNA is TGTGCCAGCAGCCGGGGGACTATGGGGGGAGTGGCTGAAGCTTTCTTT.